Below, 10 T cell receptor beta chains from the same sample are listed, as sequenced in a study of cytomegalovirus exposure and HLA in healthy donors. Primers included in the PCR were 60 Vbeta and 13 Jbeta primers. The repertoire was sequenced with immunoSEQ multiplex PCR; TCRdb's copy has only in-frame clones and lacks some. Here the sample spans some 90,000 clones, nearly 80% being singletons. The sample taken for sequencing was PBMCs. These receptors were collected from a woman aged 45-60 years in good health and CMV-seropositive.

The gene calls are TRBV19 and TRBJ1-6, with 7 bases lining up with TRBD1. J gave up 7 bases and V 6 bases, and 9 bases lay outside the gene matches. CDR1 is LNHDA and CDR2 is SQIVND in the germline V gene (reference sequence). CDR3 size: 15 residues. As DNA, the CDR3 is TGTGCCAGTAGATCGGACAGGTCCCCCAATTCACCCCTCCACTTT. It specifies CASRSDRSPNSPLHF.

V gene TRBV28 combines with J gene TRBJ2-7; 12 bases align to TRBD2. Germline loops: CDR1 MDHEN, CDR2 SYDVKM. This CDR3 is 17 amino acids long. Trimming removed 3 bases from V and 4 bases from J; junction bases left unmatched: 10. The chain's CDR3 is CASSFLTSGSAGYEQYV. CDR3 sequence (DNA): TGTGCCAGCAGTTTCTTGACTAGCGGGAGTGCCGGATACGAGCAGTACGTC.

The chain is built from TRBV5-1 and TRBJ1-1, with 7 bases identical to TRBD1. The CDR3 consists of 13 residues. After removal of 3 bases from V and 7 bases from J, the junction contained 6 bases not matched to a gene. CDR1 is SGHRS, CDR2 YFSETQ, per germline. The chain's CDR3 is CASSSRRDSEAFF. The DNA for the CDR3 is TGCGCCAGCAGCTCACGTCGGGACAGTGAAGCTTTCTTT.

J is TRBJ2-3 and V is TRBV4-1; a weak D match, TRBD2 (6 bases). The germline CDR1 and CDR2 sequences are MGHRA and YSYEKL. The CDR3 contains 14 residues. V was trimmed by 4 bases and J by 4 bases, leaving 12 bases between them. The CDR3 loop reads CASSPVAVADTQYF. CDR3 coding DNA: TGCGCCAGCAGCCCAGTAGCGGTGGCAGATACGCAGTATTTT.

The chain has TRBV11-2 and TRBJ1-2, with D unclear. CDR1 is SGHAT, CDR2 FQNNGV, per germline. The CDR3 is 13 residues long. V dropped 5 bases and J dropped 4 bases, with 11 bases sitting between them. Written as DNA, the CDR3 is TGTGCCAGCAGCCCGACGGGTAGCTATGGCTACACCTTC. Amino acids: CASSPTGSYGYTF.

The count of this clone is one. V and J are TRBV29-1 and TRBJ2-2; D is uncertain. The CDR3 totals 12 residues. Between the trimmed V and J ends, which lost 7 bases and 4 bases, there was a span of 10 bases. Germline lookup yields CDR1 SQVTM and CDR2 ANQGSEA. The CDR3 reads CSAAGRTGELFF. CDR3 nucleotides: TGCAGCGCTGCTGGGCGCACCGGGGAGCTGTTTTTT.

The chain is built from TRBV19 and TRBJ1-1; 9 bases fit TRBD1. Germline trimming cut 4 bases from V and 3 bases from J; bases unmatched to any gene: 12. Per germline, CDR1 LNHDA and CDR2 SQIVND (reference sequence). This CDR3 spans 17 amino acids. The CDR3 protein is CASSTTGTGRGDTEAFF. CDR3 DNA sequence: TGTGCCAGTAGTACTACCGGGACAGGGCGCGGGGACACTGAAGCTTTCTTT.

The J gene is TRBJ2-5, the V gene TRBV11-2, with 7 bases aligning to TRBD2. J gave up 0 bases and V 8 bases, and 12 bases lay outside the gene matches. Germline V CDR1 and CDR2: SGHAT, FQNNGV. The CDR3 totals 16 residues. The CDR3 DNA reads TGTGCCAGCGCCGCTGGCCAGGGAGGGTACCAAGAGACCCAGTACTTC. It is translated as CASAAGQGGYQETQYF.

This chain links TRBV19 with TRBJ1-4; D remains unclear. This CDR3 is built from 14 residues. Germline V gives CDR1 LNHDA, CDR2 SQIVND (reference sequence). Trimming took 6 bases from V and 7 from J, leaving 15 bases between them. In DNA, the CDR3 is TGTGCCAGTAGCCCCAAGGAGGCGGGTGAAAAACTGTTTTTT. Its translation is CASSPKEAGEKLFF.

The V and J genes are TRBV11-2 and TRBJ2-2, with TRBD2 matching over 8 bases. Germline trimming cut 3 bases from V and 0 bases from J; bases unmatched to any gene: 6. The length of the CDR3 is 17 residues. Germline V gives CDR1 SGHAT, CDR2 FQNNGV. The CDR3 reads CASSFPTSGANTGELFF. CDR3 nucleotide sequence: TGTGCCAGCAGCTTCCCTACTAGCGGCGCGAACACCGGGGAGCTGTTTTTT. Full variable domain (missing parts from reference TRBV11-2 and TRBJ2-2): EAGVAQSPRYKIIEKRQSVAFWCNPISGHATLYWYQQILGQGPKLLIQFQNNGVVDDSQLPKDRFSAERLKGVDSTLKIQPAKLEDSAVYLCASSFPTSGANTGELFFGEGSRLTVL.